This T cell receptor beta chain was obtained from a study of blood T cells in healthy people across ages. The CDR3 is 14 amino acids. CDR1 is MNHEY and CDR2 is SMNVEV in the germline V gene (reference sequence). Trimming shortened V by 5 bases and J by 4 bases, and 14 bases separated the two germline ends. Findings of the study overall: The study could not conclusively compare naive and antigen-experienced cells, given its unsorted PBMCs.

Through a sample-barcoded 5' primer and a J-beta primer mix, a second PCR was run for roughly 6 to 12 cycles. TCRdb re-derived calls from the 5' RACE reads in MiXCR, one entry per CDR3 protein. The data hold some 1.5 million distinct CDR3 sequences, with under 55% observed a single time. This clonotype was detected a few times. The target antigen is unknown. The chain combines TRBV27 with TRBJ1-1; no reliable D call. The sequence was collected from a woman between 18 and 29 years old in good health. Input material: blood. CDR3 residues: CASSVIVGSTEAFF. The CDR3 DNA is TGTGCCAGCAGTGTTATCGTAGGGAGCACTGAAGCTTTCTTT.